A single sample gave rise to the 7 T cell receptor beta chains below, sequenced in a study of identical twins. TCRdb processed the 5' RACE reads anew with MiXCR; each CDR3 protein has one entry. The profile shows hundreds of thousands of distinct CDR3 sequences, more than 6.5% of them singletons. This same sample was also taken into another study, of yellow fever vaccine responses in identical twins.

The sequenced sample was PBMCs. Receptors originate from a woman aged 18-29 years in good health.

The rearrangement joins TRBV5-1 to TRBJ2-5, with TRBD2 matching 8 bases. Trimming at V came to 3 bases and at J to 4 bases, leaving 5 bases not matched to a gene. Per the germline V gene, CDR1 is SGHRS and CDR2 is YFSETQ. This CDR3 spans 14 amino acids. This CDR3 reads CASSSGTRTETQYF. The CDR3 nucleotides are TGCGCCAGCAGCTCGGGGACTAGGACAGAGACCCAGTACTTC.

The chain couples TRBV5-1 to TRBJ2-7, with D possibly being TRBD1 (6 bases). This CDR3 has 16 residues. V lost 2 bases to trimming and J lost 6 bases, with 21 bases between them. Germline V CDR1 and CDR2: SGHRS, YFSETQ. CDR3 protein: CASSLTGTIPAAEQYF. The CDR3 nucleotides read TGCGCCAGCAGCTTAACCGGGACAATCCCAGCGGCCGAGCAGTACTTC.

V is TRBV15 and J is TRBJ2-1; 8 nucleotides line up with TRBD2. CDR3 length equals 16 residues. CDR1 and CDR2 (germline): LNHNV, YYDKDF (reference sequence). The ends lost 6 bases at V and 8 bases at J; junction bases unmatched: 15. The CDR3 sequence is CATSESGSRPRDEQFF. CDR3 bases: TGTGCCACCAGTGAGAGCGGGAGCCGCCCCAGGGATGAGCAGTTCTTC.

The chain links TRBV6-1 to TRBJ2-1, with a possible D match to TRBD1 (6 bases). In germline, CDR1 is MNHNS, CDR2 SASEGT. The CDR3 is 18 amino acids. Trimming left V 6 bases short and J 0 bases short, with 21 bases between. As DNA, the CDR3 is TGTGCCAGCAGGAATCAGGGGCCCATGTCGAGCTCCTACAATGAGCAGTTCTTC. As protein: CASRNQGPMSSSYNEQFF.

This clonotype has at least ten counts. The chain links TRBV3-1 to TRBJ2-1, with D maybe TRBD2 (5 bases). The CDR3 sequence is 11 residues long. Germline V CDR1 and CDR2: LGHDT, YNNKEL (reference sequence). V was pared by 1 base and J by 10 bases, with 5 bases between. CDR3 amino acids: CASSQGGEQFF. Here the CDR3 DNA reads TGTGCCAGCAGCCAAGGCGGGGAGCAGTTCTTC.

This clonotype was counted a few times. The chain couples TRBV28 to TRBJ2-7, with D possibly being TRBD1 or TRBD2 (5 bases each). Germline V gene data show CDR1 as MDHEN and CDR2 as SYDVKM. The CDR3 sequence is 16 residues long. V was cut by 6 bases and J by 6 bases, with 24 bases left in between. CDR3 sequence reads: CASSVTRDGPSAEQYF. CDR3 bases: TGTGCCAGCAGCGTAACCAGGGACGGTCCCTCAGCCGAGCAGTACTTC. Full variable domain (rest looked up from reference TRBV28 and TRBJ2-7): DVKVTQSSRYLVKRTGEKVFLECVQDMDHENMFWYRQDPGLGLRLIYFSYDVKMKEKGDIPEGYSVSREKKERFSLILESASTNQTSMYLCASSVTRDGPSAEQYFGPGTRLTVT.

A few counts support this clonotype. V and J are TRBV27 and TRBJ2-5; TRBD2 agrees at 15 bases. Looked up from germline, CDR1 is MNHEY and CDR2 is SMNVEV (reference sequence). With 5 bases clipped from V and 6 bases from J, the junction kept 10 bases outside the gene matches. CDR3 size: 17 residues. The DNA for the CDR3 is TGTGCCAGCAGTCGCGGACTAGCGGGGGGGCAAATGAAGACCCAGTACTTC. Translated, it gives CASSRGLAGGQMKTQYF.